Listed below are T cell receptor beta chains from one sample, sequenced in a study of cytomegalovirus exposure and HLA in healthy donors. The protocol was immunoSEQ multiplex PCR, while the TCRdb copy is restricted to in-frame clones and leaves out a portion. The sample lists approximately 150,000 clones; roughly 80% were seen once. Source material: PBMCs. The receptors were sampled from a male donor in good health and CMV-seronegative. Each CDR3 is given with its conserved first and last residue. A D gene is named only where the DNA matches it firmly. A row's size may be missing; if present it is once, few, many or a size class.

abundance: .
d_gene: .
len: 13
j_gene: TRBJ1-1
v_gene: TRBV6-1
CDR3aa: CASSEFTHTEAFF
CDR3nt: TGTGCCAGCAGTGAATTTACTCACACTGAAGCTTTCTTT

abundance: .
d_gene: TRBD2
len: 15
j_gene: TRBJ2-7
v_gene: TRBV27
CDR3aa: CASSPGTSGFYEQYF
CDR3nt: TGTGCCAGCAGTCCAGGGACTAGCGGGTTCTACGAGCAGTACTTC

abundance: .
d_gene: TRBD1
len: 16
j_gene: TRBJ1-3
v_gene: TRBV7-2
CDR3aa: CASSLADRDPGNTIYF
CDR3nt: TGTGCCAGCAGCTTAGCTGACAGGGACCCTGGAAACACCATATATTTT

abundance: few
d_gene: .
len: 17
j_gene: TRBJ1-1
v_gene: TRBV27
CDR3aa: CASSLQSGTGLDTEAFF
CDR3nt: TGTGCCAGCAGTTTACAATCAGGTACCGGCTTGGACACTGAAGCTTTCTTT

abundance: .
d_gene: TRBD1
len: 14
j_gene: TRBJ1-6
v_gene: TRBV5-6
CDR3aa: CASSSETGDSPLHF
CDR3nt: TGTGCCAGCAGCTCTGAGACAGGGGACTCACCCCTCCACTTT

abundance: .
d_gene: TRBD2
len: 13
j_gene: TRBJ2-7
v_gene: TRBV19
CDR3aa: CASSRQREREQYF
CDR3nt: TGTGCCAGTAGTAGGCAGCGGGAACGCGAGCAGTACTTC

abundance: .
d_gene: TRBD1
len: 13
j_gene: TRBJ2-1
v_gene: TRBV6-5
CDR3aa: CASSRTGLGRRFF
CDR3nt: TGTGCCAGCAGTCGGACAGGTCTAGGACGACGGTTCTTC

abundance: once
d_gene: .
len: 14
j_gene: TRBJ2-1
v_gene: TRBV6-5
CDR3aa: CASSYPGLGDEQFF
CDR3nt: TGTGCCAGCAGTTACCCGGGACTTGGGGATGAGCAGTTCTTC

abundance: once
d_gene: TRBD2
len: 14
j_gene: TRBJ2-5
v_gene: TRBV4-2
CDR3aa: CASSPGLAKETQYF
CDR3nt: TGTGCCAGCAGCCCAGGACTAGCTAAAGAGACCCAGTACTTC

abundance: .
d_gene: .
len: 16
j_gene: TRBJ2-5
v_gene: TRBV29-1
CDR3aa: CSAYLPVQRNQETQYF
CDR3nt: TGCAGCGCTTACCTTCCAGTACAAAGAAACCAAGAGACCCAGTACTTC

abundance: once
d_gene: .
len: 16
j_gene: TRBJ2-1
v_gene: TRBV7-9
CDR3aa: CASSLSGTPLYNEQFF
CDR3nt: TGTGCCAGCAGCTTATCCGGGACTCCCCTATACAATGAGCAGTTCTTC

abundance: .
d_gene: TRBD1
len: 15
j_gene: TRBJ1-1
v_gene: TRBV9
CDR3aa: CASSGRQGQDTEAFF
CDR3nt: TGTGCCAGCAGCGGACGACAGGGGCAGGACACTGAAGCTTTCTTT

abundance: .
d_gene: TRBD2
len: 14
j_gene: TRBJ2-7
v_gene: TRBV5-5
CDR3aa: CASSPGGADYEQYF
CDR3nt: TGTGCCAGCAGCCCCGGGGGGGCCGACTACGAGCAGTACTTC

abundance: few
d_gene: .
len: 13
j_gene: TRBJ2-1
v_gene: TRBV7-9
CDR3aa: CASTVRVDNEQFF
CDR3nt: TGTGCCAGCACCGTCAGGGTGGACAATGAGCAGTTCTTC

abundance: .
d_gene: .
len: 14
j_gene: TRBJ1-2
v_gene: TRBV6-5
CDR3aa: CASSYAGGSYGYTF
CDR3nt: TGTGCCAGCAGTTACGCGGGGGGCAGCTATGGCTACACCTTC

abundance: .
d_gene: .
len: 13
j_gene: TRBJ1-2
v_gene: TRBV5-5
CDR3aa: CASSLGAEYGYTF
CDR3nt: TGTGCCAGCAGCTTGGGCGCTGAGTATGGCTACACCTTC

abundance: .
d_gene: TRBD1
len: 17
j_gene: TRBJ1-3
v_gene: TRBV9
CDR3aa: CASSPGQARSSGNTIYF
CDR3nt: TGTGCCAGCAGCCCCGGACAGGCCCGAAGCTCTGGAAACACCATATATTTT

abundance: .
d_gene: .
len: 12
j_gene: TRBJ2-1
v_gene: TRBV7-9
CDR3aa: CASSSVDNEQFF
CDR3nt: TGTGCCAGCAGCTCCGTCGACAATGAGCAGTTCTTC

abundance: .
d_gene: .
len: 15
j_gene: TRBJ2-7
v_gene: TRBV5-8
CDR3aa: CASSFSSFGSYEQYF
CDR3nt: TGTGCCAGCAGCTTTAGTAGTTTTGGCTCCTACGAGCAGTACTTC

abundance: .
d_gene: .
len: 15
j_gene: TRBJ1-5
v_gene: TRBV5-6
CDR3aa: CASSLGSRGNQPQHF
CDR3nt: TGTGCCAGCAGCTTGGGTAGCAGGGGCAATCAGCCCCAGCATTTT

abundance: .
d_gene: .
len: 14
j_gene: TRBJ1-2
v_gene: TRBV27
CDR3aa: CASGDGIQAYGYTF
CDR3nt: TGTGCCAGCGGAGACGGAATACAGGCCTATGGCTACACCTTC

abundance: .
d_gene: TRBD2
len: 16
j_gene: TRBJ2-2
v_gene: TRBV5-4
CDR3aa: CASSPGGRTNTGELFF
CDR3nt: TGTGCCAGCAGCCCGGGGGGGAGGACGAACACCGGGGAGCTGTTTTTT

abundance: .
d_gene: TRBD1
len: 15
j_gene: TRBJ2-5
v_gene: TRBV7-2
CDR3aa: CASSLVPTGGDAQYF
CDR3nt: TGTGCCAGCAGCCTTGTGCCAACAGGGGGCGATGCCCAGTACTTC

abundance: .
d_gene: TRBD2
len: 15
j_gene: TRBJ2-1
v_gene: TRBV30
CDR3aa: CAWSVSNGRSHEQFF
CDR3nt: TGTGCCTGGAGTGTGTCTAACGGGAGGAGCCATGAGCAGTTCTTC

abundance: .
d_gene: .
len: 14
j_gene: TRBJ1-5
v_gene: TRBV5-6
CDR3aa: CASSLERSNQPQHF
CDR3nt: TGTGCCAGCAGCTTGGAGCGTAGCAATCAGCCCCAGCATTTT

abundance: .
d_gene: .
len: 14
j_gene: TRBJ2-2
v_gene: TRBV7-2
CDR3aa: CASSLDRNMGELFF
CDR3nt: TGTGCCAGCAGCTTAGACAGGAATATGGGGGAGCTGTTTTTT

abundance: .
d_gene: .
len: 16
j_gene: TRBJ1-6
v_gene: TRBV7-9
CDR3aa: CASSLGQTRSNSPLHF
CDR3nt: TGTGCCAGCAGCTTAGGACAGACGAGAAGCAATTCACCCCTCCACTTT

abundance: .
d_gene: TRBD1
len: 14
j_gene: TRBJ2-7
v_gene: TRBV28
CDR3aa: CASRPDRGSHEQYF
CDR3nt: TGTGCCAGCAGACCAGACAGGGGTTCCCACGAGCAGTACTTC

abundance: .
d_gene: .
len: 16
j_gene: TRBJ2-7
v_gene: TRBV13
CDR3aa: CASSLGVGQLLYEQYF
CDR3nt: TGTGCCAGCAGCTTAGGCGTCGGACAGCTCTTATACGAGCAGTACTTC

abundance: few
d_gene: TRBD1
len: 17
j_gene: TRBJ2-6
v_gene: TRBV27
CDR3aa: CASSYDRGASGANVLTF
CDR3nt: TGTGCCAGCAGTTACGACAGGGGTGCCTCTGGGGCCAACGTCCTGACTTTC

abundance: .
d_gene: .
len: 12
j_gene: TRBJ2-3
v_gene: TRBV29-1
CDR3aa: CSVGGQVDTQYF
CDR3nt: TGCAGCGTCGGGGGGCAGGTAGATACGCAGTATTTT

abundance: .
d_gene: .
len: 15
j_gene: TRBJ2-2
v_gene: TRBV14
CDR3aa: CASSQKFPSPGELFF
CDR3nt: TGTGCCAGCAGCCAAAAATTTCCCAGTCCCGGGGAGCTGTTTTTT

abundance: .
d_gene: TRBD1
len: 15
j_gene: TRBJ1-5
v_gene: TRBV18
CDR3aa: CASSSRQGAEQPQHF
CDR3nt: TGTGCCAGCTCTTCGAGGCAGGGGGCCGAGCAGCCCCAGCATTTT

abundance: .
d_gene: TRBD1
len: 13
j_gene: TRBJ2-7
v_gene: TRBV27
CDR3aa: CASKGQGASEQYF
CDR3nt: TGTGCCAGCAAGGGACAGGGGGCGAGCGAGCAGTACTTC

abundance: .
d_gene: .
len: 17
j_gene: TRBJ2-3
v_gene: TRBV7-9
CDR3aa: CASSLGAPGSGTDTQYF
CDR3nt: TGTGCCAGCAGCTTAGGGGCCCCGGGGTCCGGCACAGATACGCAGTATTTT

abundance: .
d_gene: .
len: 14
j_gene: TRBJ2-3
v_gene: TRBV18
CDR3aa: CASSPRGGANTQYF
CDR3nt: TGTGCCAGCTCACCAAGGGGGGGAGCGAATACGCAGTATTTT

abundance: .
d_gene: TRBD2
len: 17
j_gene: TRBJ2-3
v_gene: TRBV10-3
CDR3aa: CAISEVGLAGSTDTQYF
CDR3nt: TGTGCCATCAGTGAAGTCGGACTAGCGGGTAGCACAGATACGCAGTATTTT

abundance: .
d_gene: .
len: 12
j_gene: TRBJ2-3
v_gene: TRBV7-2
CDR3aa: CASSFVPDTQYF
CDR3nt: TGTGCCAGCAGCTTTGTTCCTGATACGCAGTATTTT

abundance: .
d_gene: .
len: 14
j_gene: TRBJ2-7
v_gene: TRBV28
CDR3aa: CASSPRGERDEQYF
CDR3nt: TGTGCCAGCAGTCCCCGCGGGGAAAGGGACGAGCAGTACTTC

abundance: .
d_gene: .
len: 14
j_gene: TRBJ1-2
v_gene: TRBV4-2
CDR3aa: CASSPGRGYYGYTF
CDR3nt: TGTGCCAGCAGCCCGGGCAGGGGCTACTATGGCTACACCTTC

abundance: once
d_gene: .
len: 19
j_gene: TRBJ1-2
v_gene: TRBV28
CDR3aa: CASSLSGTFLGQTNYGYTF
CDR3nt: TGTGCCAGCAGTTTATCCGGTACCTTCCTCGGACAGACAAACTATGGCTACACCTTC

abundance: once
d_gene: .
len: 12
j_gene: TRBJ2-3
v_gene: TRBV6-5
CDR3aa: CASSSGGDTQYF
CDR3nt: TGTGCCAGCAGCTCTGGGGGGGATACGCAGTATTTT

abundance: .
d_gene: TRBD1
len: 14
j_gene: TRBJ1-2
v_gene: TRBV7-2
CDR3aa: CASLPGQGAGGYTF
CDR3nt: TGTGCCAGCCTCCCGGGCCAGGGGGCTGGAGGCTACACCTTC